The 4 T cell receptor beta chains in this list originate from one sample, sequenced in a study of blood T cell repertoires in COVID-19. The repertoire was sequenced with immunoSEQ multiplex PCR; TCRdb's copy has only in-frame clones and lacks some. The data contain 30,000 to 40,000 clones, over 90% of them seen just once; the ten biggest clones take up around 5.2%. Sequencing was done on a sample of peripheral blood. All receptors derive from a human donor in a cohort sampled during active COVID-19.

This clone was observed once. This rearrangement joins TRBV7-9 to TRBJ2-5; 9 bases map to TRBD2. Germline V gives CDR1 SEHNR, CDR2 FQNEAQ (reference sequence). V was clipped by 5 bases and J by 5 bases; unmatched bases: 18. This CDR3 region has 18 residues. The CDR3 DNA is TGTGCCAGCAGCCCACCGTTCGGGGGCGGGGGGGCTCGGGAGACCCAGTACTTC. Translating gives CASSPPFGGGGARETQYF.

This rearrangement joins TRBV4-2 to TRBJ2-1, with D tentatively TRBD2 (5 bases). The V end lost 1 base, the J end lost 3 bases, and 13 bases lay between the germline ends. The germline V gene encodes CDR1 LGHNA and CDR2 YNFKEQ. This CDR3 is built from 16 residues. The CDR3 spells CASSQGSGTYYNEQFF. The CDR3 DNA follows: TGTGCCAGCAGCCAAGGGAGCGGAACTTACTACAATGAGCAGTTCTTC.

The chain links TRBV7-8 to TRBJ2-3; TRBD2 matches 10 bases. Germline V lookup: CDR1 SGHVS, CDR2 FQNEAQ. V dropped 4 bases and J dropped 5; count of bases not matched to a gene: 3. The CDR3 covers 14 residues. CDR3 nucleotide sequence: TGTGCCAGCAGCTATGGACTAGCGGAAGATACGCAGTATTTT. Translating it yields CASSYGLAEDTQYF.

The rearrangement uses TRBV6-5 and TRBJ2-7, with a possible D match to TRBD1 (6 bases). The germline V gene has CDR1 MNHEY and CDR2 SVGAGI. CDR3 size: 15 residues. V was pared by 2 bases and J by 2 bases, with 13 bases between. The CDR3 sequence: CASSYQSRTAYEQYF. The CDR3 nucleotides read TGTGCCAGCAGTTACCAAAGTCGGACAGCCTACGAGCAGTACTTC.